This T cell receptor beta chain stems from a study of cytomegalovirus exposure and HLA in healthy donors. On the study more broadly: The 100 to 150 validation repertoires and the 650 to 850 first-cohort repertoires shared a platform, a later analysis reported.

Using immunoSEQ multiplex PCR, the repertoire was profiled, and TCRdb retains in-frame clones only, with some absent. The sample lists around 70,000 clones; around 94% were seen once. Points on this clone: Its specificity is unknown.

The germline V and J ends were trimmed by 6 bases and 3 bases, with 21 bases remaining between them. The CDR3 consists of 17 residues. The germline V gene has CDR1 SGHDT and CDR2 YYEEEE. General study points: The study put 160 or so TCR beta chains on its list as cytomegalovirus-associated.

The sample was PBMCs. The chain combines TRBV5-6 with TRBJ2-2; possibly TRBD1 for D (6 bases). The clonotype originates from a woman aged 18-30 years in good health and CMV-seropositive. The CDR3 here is CASTWGRGNVDTGELFF. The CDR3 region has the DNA TGTGCCAGCACCTGGGGCAGGGGAAACGTGGACACCGGGGAGCTGTTTTTT.